A selection of T cell receptor beta chains follows, all from one sample in a study of T-cell memory formation after mild COVID-19. TCRdb re-derived calls from the 5' RACE reads in MiXCR, one entry per CDR3 protein. This table has roughly 200,000 distinct CDR3 sequences, approximately 16% appearing once. The specimen sequenced was PBMCs or a T cell subset sorted from them (not recorded which). These receptors all stem from an adult woman who had mild COVID-19 (a few samples of this study predate the infection). Cell type and time point are not known. The CDR3 runs from the conserved cysteine through the conserved F or W. The D gene is left open where the match is weak. The size of a clone is reported for some rows only, either as once, few or many, or as a class for expanded clones.

clone_size | d_call | j_call | v_call | cdr3_aa | cdr3_nt
few | - | TRBJ2-1 | TRBV20-1 | CSARNTERARYYNEQFF | TGCAGTGCTAGAAACACGGAGCGGGCCCGGTACTACAATGAGCAGTTCTTC
many | - | TRBJ2-6 | TRBV5-1 | CASTSEGIVGANVLTF | TGCGCCAGCACTTCGGAGGGAATAGTAGGGGCCAACGTCCTGACTTTC
few | TRBD2 | TRBJ2-1 | TRBV29-1 | CSPWAGGSGEQFF | TGCAGCCCTTGGGCGGGAGGTTCGGGTGAGCAGTTCTTC
few | TRBD1 | TRBJ2-1 | TRBV28 | CASSHSGTGVNEQFF | TGTGCCAGCAGTCATAGCGGGACAGGGGTCAATGAGCAGTTCTTC
many | TRBD2 | TRBJ2-1 | TRBV7-9 | CASSLTSGGPYNEQFF | TGTGCCAGCAGCTTAACTAGCGGGGGACCTTACAATGAGCAGTTCTTC
few | - | TRBJ2-1 | TRBV25-1 | CASSVPGNLDNEQFF | TGTGCCAGCAGTGTTCCAGGCAACCTAGACAATGAGCAGTTCTTC
few | TRBD2 | TRBJ2-1 | TRBV29-1 | CSVEASGGWGNEQFF | TGCAGCGTTGAGGCTAGCGGGGGTTGGGGCAATGAGCAGTTCTTC
- | - | TRBJ2-7 | TRBV25-1 | CASSEYRGGADEQYF | TGTGCCAGCAGTGAATATCGTGGGGGGGCGGACGAGCAGTACTTC
- | - | TRBJ1-1 | TRBV7-2 | CASSLVQGFMNTEAFF | TGTGCCAGCAGCTTAGTACAGGGATTCATGAACACTGAAGCTTTCTTT
- | - | TRBJ1-3 | TRBV20-1 | CSARGSQKYTIYF | TGCAGTGCTAGAGGTTCGCAGAAGTACACCATATATTTT
- | - | TRBJ2-5 | TRBV7-3 | CASSLTSVATQYF | TGTGCCAGCAGCTTGACTTCTGTGGCGACCCAGTACTTC
- | - | TRBJ2-5 | TRBV5-6 | CASSIKTGTRGEETQYF | TGTGCCAGCAGCATAAAGACCGGGACCAGGGGGGAAGAGACCCAGTACTTC
few | - | TRBJ2-3 | TRBV20-1 | CSARLGWGVTDTQYF | TGCAGTGCTAGATTAGGGTGGGGCGTCACAGATACGCAGTATTTT
few | - | TRBJ2-1 | TRBV9 | CASSVNFRLFHYVLNEQFF | TGTGCCAGCAGCGTTAACTTCAGGTTATTCCATTACGTCCTCAATGAGCAGTTCTTC
- | TRBD2 | TRBJ2-3 | TRBV20-1 | CSARAPTGGTRTDTQYF | TGCAGTGCTAGAGCACCAACCGGGGGGACCCGCACAGATACGCAGTATTTT
few | - | TRBJ1-4 | TRBV12-3/TRBV12-4 | CASSKATNEKLFF | TGTGCCAGCAGTAAAGCAACTAATGAAAAACTGTTTTTT
- | - | TRBJ1-1 | TRBV5-1 | CASTEGSLGTEAFF | TGCGCCAGCACCGAGGGGTCTTTAGGAACTGAAGCTTTCTTT
few | - | TRBJ1-1 | TRBV10-3 | CAISEMEDEAFF | TGTGCCATCAGTGAGATGGAAGATGAAGCTTTCTTT
few | - | TRBJ2-1 | TRBV24-1 | CATSDDRVVPYNEQFF | TGTGCCACCAGTGACGATCGGGTAGTTCCCTACAATGAGCAGTTCTTC
- | - | TRBJ2-1 | TRBV5-6 | CASSFARGNEQFF | TGTGCCAGCAGCTTTGCCAGGGGTAATGAGCAGTTCTTC
few | TRBD1 | TRBJ2-5 | TRBV5-1 | CASSSTGTGIQETQYF | TGCGCCAGCAGCTCGACCGGGACAGGGATTCAAGAGACCCAGTACTTC
- | TRBD2 | TRBJ2-7 | TRBV7-8 | CASSPRLAGTEQYF | TGTGCCAGCAGCCCTCGACTAGCGGGTACGGAGCAGTACTTC
few | TRBD2 | TRBJ2-7 | TRBV7-2 | CASSHSLAGGRHEQYF | TGTGCCAGCAGCCACTCTCTAGCGGGAGGGCGCCACGAGCAGTACTTC
- | - | TRBJ2-5 | TRBV19 | CASSPSTPETQYF | TGTGCCAGTAGTCCCTCCACTCCGGAGACCCAGTACTTC
- | TRBD2 | TRBJ2-7 | TRBV7-9 | CASSSELAGGREQYF | TGTGCCAGCAGCTCGGAGTTAGCGGGAGGGCGCGAGCAGTACTTC
few | - | TRBJ2-4 | TRBV21-1 | CASSKVVRKGLAKNIQYF | TGTGCCAGCAGCAAGGTGGTCAGAAAGGGACTAGCCAAAAACATTCAGTACTTC
- | - | TRBJ2-7 | TRBV24-1 | CATSEAGLSEQYF | TGTGCCACCAGTGAAGCAGGGTTGAGCGAGCAGTACTTC
- | - | TRBJ2-5 | TRBV5-1 | CASSTGPAQETQYF | TGCGCCAGCAGCACGGGACCCGCACAAGAGACCCAGTACTTC
few | TRBD2 | TRBJ2-3 | TRBV29-1 | CSVDKRESTDTQYF | TGCAGCGTTGATAAGCGGGAGAGCACAGATACGCAGTATTTT
few | TRBD1 | TRBJ2-3 | TRBV7-2 | CASSLGQGRSTDTQYF | TGTGCCAGCAGCTTAGGACAGGGCCGTAGCACAGATACGCAGTATTTT
many | TRBD1 | TRBJ2-1 | TRBV5-1 | CASSLQGALNEQFF | TGCGCCAGCAGCTTACAGGGGGCGCTTAATGAGCAGTTCTTC
- | TRBD1 | TRBJ2-2 | TRBV7-7 | CASSDGTGTGELFF | TGTGCCAGCAGTGATGGGACAGGCACCGGGGAGCTGTTTTTT
few | - | TRBJ2-6 | TRBV5-1 | CASRSNSGANVLTF | TGCGCCAGCAGGTCAAATTCCGGGGCCAACGTCCTGACTTTC
- | TRBD1 | TRBJ2-7 | TRBV12-3/TRBV12-4 | CASSFKGGSEQYF | TGTGCCAGCAGTTTTAAAGGGGGCTCCGAGCAGTACTTC
few | - | TRBJ2-7 | TRBV12-3/TRBV12-4 | CASSLQRYEQYF | TGTGCCAGCAGTTTACAGCGCTACGAGCAGTACTTC
- | TRBD2 | TRBJ2-4 | TRBV7-2 | CASSSTSRDIQYF | TGTGCCAGCAGTTCGACTAGCAGGGACATTCAGTACTTC
- | - | TRBJ2-3 | TRBV5-4 | CASSSGQDGEDTQYF | TGTGCCAGCAGCTCCGGTCAGGACGGGGAAGATACGCAGTATTTT
- | - | TRBJ2-2 | TRBV9 | CASSSTGYEGPNTGELFF | TGTGCCAGCAGCTCCACAGGGTATGAGGGCCCGAACACCGGGGAGCTGTTTTTT
- | - | TRBJ1-1 | TRBV6-5 | CASSFSGTAKNEAFF | TGTGCCAGCAGTTTTTCCGGGACGGCAAAGAATGAAGCTTTCTTT
few | TRBD1 | TRBJ2-2 | TRBV5-4 | CASSGSTGATGELFF | TGTGCCAGCAGCGGATCGACAGGGGCGACCGGGGAGCTGTTTTTT